Here is one T cell receptor beta chain with its context. What it binds is unknown. These data originate in a study of OX40 agonist ivuxolimab in advanced cancers. About the study: As their treatment, patients were administered ivuxolimab, an agonistic anti-OX40 (CD134) antibody. Dose-escalation patients' cancers were hepatocellular carcinoma, melanoma, renal cell or head and neck cancer.

Germline loops: CDR1 SGHNT, CDR2 YYREEE (reference sequence). This CDR3 spans 13 amino acids. Trimming stripped 4 bases from V and 3 bases from J, with 10 bases between. Systemic immunosuppression or a history of autoimmune disease excluded patients. Generated by immunoSEQ multiplex PCR, the TCRdb table keeps only in-frame clones and is missing some. The data hold about 53,000 clones, with around 79% observed a single time. Study-level results: The study observed clonal expansion of CD4+ and CD8+ blood T cells by week 6 at 0.1 to 3.0 mg/kg.

This receptor was identified in an adult with an advanced solid tumor such as melanoma, head and neck, liver or kidney cancer. The source material was CD4+ or CD8+ T cells sorted from blood, sampled in a trial of the OX40 agonist ivuxolimab. This chain links TRBV5-4 with TRBJ2-5, with D possibly matching TRBD1 (6 bases). CDR3 residues: CASSNRQEETQYF. The CDR3 bases are TGTGCCAGCAGCAATCGACAGGAAGAGACCCAGTACTTC. The full variable domain, in which reference TRBV5-4 and TRBJ2-5 provide the parts outside the CDR3, is ETGVTQSPTHLIKTRGQQVTLRCSSQSGHNTVSWYQQALGQGPQFIFQYYREEENGRGNFPPRFSGLQFPNYSSELNVNALELDDSALYLCASSNRQEETQYFGPGTRLLVL.